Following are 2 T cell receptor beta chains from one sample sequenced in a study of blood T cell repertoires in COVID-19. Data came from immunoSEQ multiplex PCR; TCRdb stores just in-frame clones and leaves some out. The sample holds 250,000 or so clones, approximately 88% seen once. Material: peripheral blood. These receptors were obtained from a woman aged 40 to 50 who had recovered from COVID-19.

CDR3 loop: CASSGRHADNSPLHF. The CDR3 nucleotides are TGTGCCAGCAGCGGAAGACACGCCGATAATTCACCCCTCCACTTT. The V call is TRBV5-5, the J call TRBJ1-6; unclear D gene. The CDR3 has 15 residues. Looked up from germline, CDR1 is SGHKS and CDR2 is YYEKEE (reference sequence). With 4 bases removed from V and 5 bases from J, the gap between germline ends came to 13 bases.

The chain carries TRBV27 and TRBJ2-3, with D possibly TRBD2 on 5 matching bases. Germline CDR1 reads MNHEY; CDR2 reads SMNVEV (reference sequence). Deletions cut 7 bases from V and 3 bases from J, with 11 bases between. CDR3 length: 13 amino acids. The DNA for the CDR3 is TGTGCCAGCAAACCTTCGGGGACAGATACGCAGTATTTT. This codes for CASKPSGTDTQYF.